Given below is one T cell receptor (beta chain) in context. What it recognizes is unknown. The assay was immunoSEQ multiplex PCR, and TCRdb's table has in-frame clones only and misses some. The table lists around 110,000 clones, roughly 88% of them singletons. The ends were cut back, 2 bases at V and 2 bases at J, with 15 bases in the middle. CDR3 length equals 16 residues. Germline assignment: CDR1 KGHSH and CDR2 LQKENI. This sample was included in a study of T cell responses to AZD1222 COVID-19 vaccine. Findings and limits, study-wide: Nearly half of the spike-specific TCRs reportedly recognize variant regions that carry no mutations. Clonal diversity may have been underestimated in mostly white British donors. Among AZD1222 vaccinees, only six or seven were seropositive at baseline.

The receptor was isolated from an adult in good health. This sample comprised peripheral blood, obtained on day 0 of MenACWY control vaccination. This chain connects TRBV18 to TRBJ1-2; tentatively, D is TRBD1 (6 bases). Written as DNA, the CDR3 is TGTGCCAGCTCACCAGCCGTTCAGGGGCTCAACTATGGCTACACCTTC. Amino acids: CASSPAVQGLNYGYTF.